The 9 T cell receptor beta chains reported below all come from one sample, sequenced in a study of early T cells in non-severe SARS-CoV-2 infection. Each CDR3 protein gets one entry after TCRdb re-called the 5' RACE reads with MiXCR. The profile shows tens of thousands of distinct CDR3 sequences, around 5% of them singletons. The sequenced sample consisted of whole blood. The receptor set was obtained from an adult who was a healthcare worker with PCR-confirmed SARS-CoV-2 infection or an uninfected control (not recorded which).

This clonotype was seen many times. The rearrangement uses TRBV19 and TRBJ1-2; D unclear. Germline V gives CDR1 LNHDA, CDR2 SQIVND (reference sequence). This CDR3 region has 14 residues. The ends were cut back, 1 base at V and 0 bases at J, with 6 bases in the middle. The CDR3 sequence is CASSIARPNYGYTF. The CDR3 DNA is TGTGCCAGTAGTATAGCCAGGCCTAACTATGGCTACACCTTC.

V and J are TRBV14 and TRBJ2-4, with TRBD1 as a possible D gene (6 bases). CDR3 length: 12 amino acids. The V gene's germline CDR1 is SGHDN and CDR2 FVKESK. V shed 4 bases and J shed 8 bases, with 9 bases lying between them. CDR3 DNA: TGTGCCAGCAGCCCTAGGGGGTACATTCAGTACTTC. Its translation is CASSPRGYIQYF.

The chain combines TRBV12-3 or TRBV12-4 with TRBJ1-1; no definite D call. Between the trimmed V and J ends, which lost 10 bases and 9 bases, there was a span of 18 bases. CDR3 length equals 12 residues. The CDR3 sequence: CATEPTGEKAFF. DNA for the CDR3: TGTGCCACTGAACCCACCGGGGAAAAAGCTTTCTTT.

This clonotype was seen more than once but under ten times. The V call is TRBV6-5, the J call TRBJ2-2; tentatively, D is TRBD1 (6 bases). Per germline, CDR1 MNHEY and CDR2 SVGAGI. This CDR3 comprises 13 residues. Trimming cost V 6 bases and J 8 bases, with 13 bases left between them. In DNA form, the CDR3 reads TGTGCCAGCAGCAGACAGGCTTTGGGGGAGCTGTTTTTT. Translating it yields CASSRQALGELFF.

The chain combines TRBV11-2 with TRBJ2-1; the D gene could be TRBD1 or TRBD2 (6 bases each). Deletions cut 8 bases from V and 6 bases from J, with 17 bases between. Germline lookup yields CDR1 SGHAT and CDR2 FQNNGV. The CDR3 contains 14 residues. The CDR3: CASAKIGGFNEQFF. The CDR3 region has the DNA TGTGCCAGCGCAAAAATCGGGGGCTTCAATGAGCAGTTCTTC.

At least ten counts were recorded for this clonotype. The V and J genes are TRBV18 and TRBJ2-1; tentatively, D is TRBD2 (5 bases). This CDR3 is 17 amino acids long. V gave up 3 bases and J gave up 3 bases, with 18 bases separating them. Looked up from germline, CDR1 is KGHSH and CDR2 is LQKENI. In DNA, the CDR3 is TGTGCCAGCTCACCGCTACGGGGTAGCTGGGGCTACAATGAGCAGTTCTTC. Protein sequence: CASSPLRGSWGYNEQFF. Full variable domain (rest looked up from reference TRBV18 and TRBJ2-1): NAGVMQNPRHLVRRRGQEARLRCSPMKGHSHVYWYRQLPEEGLKFMVYLQKENIIDESGMPKERFSAEFPKEGPSILRIQQVVRGDSAAYFCASSPLRGSWGYNEQFFGPGTRLTVL.

This clonotype was detected only a few times. The V gene is TRBV12-3 or TRBV12-4, the J gene TRBJ1-5; unclear D gene. The CDR3 has 14 residues. Trimming took off 1 base at V and 7 bases at J, with 11 bases between the two ends. The CDR3 loop reads CASSLGGGKQPQHF. In nucleotides, the CDR3 is TGTGCCAGCAGTTTAGGTGGAGGGAAACAGCCCCAGCATTTT.

This clonotype was seen many times. This chain connects TRBV4-2 to TRBJ2-5, with TRBD2 matching over 10 bases. Germline CDR1 LGHNA, CDR2 YNFKEQ. The CDR3 contains 19 residues. Unmatched junction bases numbered 17, after V lost 5 bases and J lost 2 bases. The CDR3 spells CASSFYGLEREGLQETQYF. The DNA for the CDR3 is TGTGCCAGCAGCTTCTACGGTTTAGAGCGGGAGGGACTACAAGAGACCCAGTACTTC.

This clonotype was seen many times. V and J are TRBV5-5 and TRBJ2-7; 10 positions match TRBD2. Germline assignment: CDR1 SGHKS and CDR2 YYEKEE (reference sequence). This CDR3 spans 15 amino acids. V lost 5 bases to trimming and J lost 4 bases; unmatched junction nucleotides: 9. CDR3 DNA: TGTGCCAGCAGACCGGGACTAGCGAGAACATACGAGCAGTACTTC. Translating it yields CASRPGLARTYEQYF.